The present entry profiles one T cell receptor beta chain with its context. No antigen is known for it. The data belong to a study of graft-versus-host responses after intestinal transplantation. Study-level background: Multivisceral, liver-intestinal, or isolated intestinal transplants were performed in recipients. Anti-thymocyte globulin induction was given to all recipients, followed by tacrolimus and steroids for roughly 3 years.

The trim removed 0 bases at V and 13 bases at J, leaving 7 bases unmatched. Germline-derived CDR1 and CDR2 are MGHRA and YSYEKL. The CDR3 loop spans 14 amino acids. Whole-study results and caveats: Circulating GvH clones peaking coincided with falling HvG clones soon after transplant. Allograft graft-versus-host to host-versus-graft clonal ratios ran high in patients with graft-donor T cell macrochimerism.

Only in-frame clones appear in the TCRdb table, and some are missing; sequencing was by immunoSEQ multiplex PCR. The sample lists fewer than 95,000 clones, about 95% occurring once. This sequence joins TRBV4-1 and TRBJ2-1; 9 bases are shared with TRBD2. This receptor was identified in a human donor who was the organ donor for an intestinal transplant. The sample was unstimulated CD4+ T cells sorted from spleen or lymph node cells, taken before transplant. Written as DNA, the CDR3 is TGCGCCAGCAGCCAAGATTTTCTAGCGGGGAGCCAGTTCTTC. Protein sequence: CASSQDFLAGSQFF.